Listed here is a single TCR beta chain. The antigen remains undetermined. The record originates from a study of human thymus T cells. CDR1 and CDR2 (germline): MNHEY, SMNVEV (reference sequence). The junction had 12 bases not matched to a gene; V was cut back by 7 bases and J by 4 bases. CDR3 size: 15 residues. TCRdb's copy holds only in-frame clones and misses some; the assay was immunoSEQ multiplex PCR. The sample yields about 78,000 clones, 90% to 97% seen once. Thymic samples were excised during corrective heart operations. Points from the study as a whole: Usage of V and J genes appeared biased in thymic and blood repertoires.

The rearrangement uses TRBV27 and TRBJ2-7; TRBD2 matches 8 bases. The specimen sequenced was thymus tissue. This TCR was recovered from a boy under three years old with a congenital heart defect but otherwise immunologically healthy. For the CDR3, the DNA is TGTGCCAGCACCTGGAGCGGGAGTGCGATTTACGAGCAGTACTTC. Translation gives CASTWSGSAIYEQYF.